Presented here are 30 T cell receptor beta chains from one specimen sequenced in a study of T cells in tumors after PD-1 blockade. Profiling relied on immunoSEQ multiplex PCR, and the TCRdb table lists in-frame clones only, not all of them. The sample lists 14,000 to 15,000 clones; about 80% were seen once. Sequences were derived from PBMCs, sampled after anti-PD-1 treatment. The origin of the receptors is a human donor with basal cell carcinoma.

The chain uses TRBV29-1 and TRBJ2-6, with 7 bases that match TRBD2. Germline V gives CDR1 SQVTM, CDR2 ANQGSEA. The CDR3 runs to 13 residues. Trimming cost V 6 bases and J 2 bases; bases outside gene matches: 1. The CDR3 here is CSVSGTGANVLTF. The CDR3 DNA is TGCAGCGTAAGCGGGACTGGGGCCAACGTCCTGACTTTC.

The V and J genes are TRBV27 and TRBJ2-7; unclear D gene. Trimming shortened V by 3 bases and J by 0 bases, and 9 bases separated the two germline ends. CDR1 and CDR2 from the germline V gene are MNHEY and SMNVEV (reference sequence). This CDR3 is built from 14 residues. CDR3 amino acids: CASSFRAASYEQYF. Here the CDR3 DNA reads TGTGCCAGCAGTTTCCGGGCGGCCTCCTACGAGCAGTACTTC.

The chain joins TRBV5-6 to TRBJ1-1, with D uncertain. The CDR3 has 14 amino acids. Trimming stripped 3 bases from V and 2 bases from J, with 11 bases between. The germline CDR1 and CDR2 sequences are SGHDT and YYEEEE. This chain's CDR3 is CASSSGRGNTEAFF. The DNA for the CDR3 is TGTGCCAGCAGCTCCGGACGGGGAAACACTGAAGCTTTCTTT.

The chain links TRBV28 to TRBJ2-4; 7 bases align to TRBD1. Germline V gene data show CDR1 as MDHEN and CDR2 as SYDVKM. CDR3 length equals 17 residues. V lost 6 bases to trimming and J lost 0 bases; unmatched junction nucleotides: 11. The CDR3 DNA sequence: TGTGCCAGCAGCCCCCAGGGGACAGAAATAGCCAAAAACATTCAGTACTTC. Translating gives CASSPQGTEIAKNIQYF.

The J gene is TRBJ2-1, the V gene TRBV2; D not certain. Germline CDR1 SNHLY, CDR2 FYNNEI. This CDR3 contains 11 residues. V lost 6 bases to trimming and J lost 13 bases, with 13 bases between them. The CDR3 is CASSLRGPQFF. DNA for the CDR3: TGTGCCAGCAGCCTGCGAGGCCCCCAGTTCTTC.

Worth noting for this clone: A read error may produce the germline difference seen at one junction end. This chain joins TRBV2 and TRBJ2-1; TRBD2 matches 8 bases. Germline-derived CDR1 and CDR2 are SNHLY and FYNNEI. This CDR3 has 19 amino acids. The CDR3 sequence is CASCDGGGRVGSSYNEQFF. The DNA for the CDR3 is TGTGCCAGCTGTGACGGGGGGGGGCGGGTGGGGAGCTCCTACAATGAGCAGTTCTTC.

In DNA form, the CDR3 reads TGTGCCAGCAGCTTAACGTGGCCAGGGCAGAACACCGGGGAGCTGTTTTTT. Amino acids: CASSLTWPGQNTGELFF. The V call is TRBV7-3, the J call TRBJ2-2; D perhaps matches TRBD1 (5 bases). V was trimmed by 0 bases and J by 1 base, leaving 12 bases between them. Per germline, CDR1 SGHTA and CDR2 FQGTGA. The CDR3 contains 17 residues.

This chain uses TRBV21-1 with TRBJ1-3; the D call in the table, TRBD1, was not verified against the DNA. TRBV21-1 counts as a pseudogene. The CDR3 is 14 residues long. The CDR3 DNA reads as TGTGCCAGCAGCCCAAGGGGACAAGGAAACACCATATATTTT. As protein: CASSPRGQGNTIYF.

Regarding this clone: The same CDR3 is also encoded by other DNA sequences in this sample. The V and J genes are TRBV19 and TRBJ1-5; a possible D gene is TRBD1 (6 bases). The CDR3 is 15 residues long. Per germline, CDR1 LNHDA and CDR2 SQIVND (reference sequence). With 3 bases removed from V and 0 bases from J, the gap between germline ends came to 9 bases. The CDR3 DNA follows: TGTGCCAGTAGTATTCGACAGGCTAGCAATCAGCCCCAGCATTTT. Protein product: CASSIRQASNQPQHF.

The chain uses TRBV5-4 and TRBJ1-1, with a weak D call TRBD1 (6 bases). The germline V gene encodes CDR1 SGHNT and CDR2 YYREEE (reference sequence). The CDR3 is 15 amino acids. V lost 4 bases to trimming and J lost 4 bases, with 17 bases between them. The CDR3 region has the DNA TGTGCCAGCAGCACCGGAGGGGGGGTCCGCACTGAAGCTTTCTTT. This translates into CASSTGGGVRTEAFF.

This clone was found once. The chain couples TRBV28 to TRBJ2-1; 11 nucleotides match TRBD2. The CDR3 totals 15 residues. Trimming took 5 bases from V and 7 from J; bases not matched to a gene: 7. The V gene's germline CDR1 is MDHEN and CDR2 SYDVKM. CDR3 in amino acids: CASSTLAGAINEQFF. For the CDR3, the DNA is TGTGCCAGCAGTACACTAGCGGGAGCGATAAATGAGCAGTTCTTC.

About this clone itself: The germline gene is not matched at one end of the junction; a read error may be the cause. The chain couples TRBV2 to TRBJ2-1, with D perhaps TRBD2 (7 bases). Per the germline V gene, CDR1 is SNHLY and CDR2 is FYNNEI. This CDR3 comprises 19 residues. Here the CDR3 reads CPSWYGGAGAGSSYNEQFF. CDR3 nucleotide sequence: TGTCCCAGCTGGTATGGGGGGGCGGGGGCGGGGAGCTCCTACAATGAGCAGTTCTTC. The variable domain in full, completed from reference TRBV2 and TRBJ2-1, reads EPEVTQTPSHQVTQMGQEVILRCVPISNHLYFYWYRQILGQKVEFLVSFYNNEISEKSEIFDDQFSVERPDGSNFTLKIRSTKLEDSAMYFCPSWYGGAGAGSSYNEQFFGPGTRLTVL.

As to this clone: One end of the junction does not line up with germline, which may come from a read error. V gene TRBV27 combines with J gene TRBJ2-6, with 11 bases that match TRBD1. Germline CDR1 and CDR2: MNHEY and SMNVEV (reference sequence). CDR3 length: 16 amino acids. CDR3 sequence reads: CASSLAGGQGGNVLTF. CDR3 nucleotide sequence: TGTGCCAGCAGTTTAGCGGGGGGACAGGGGGGCAACGTCCTGACTTTC.

This chain joins TRBV10-3 and TRBJ1-6; D ambiguous. The germline gives CDR1 ENHRY, CDR2 SYGVKD. Trimming shortened V by 4 bases and J by 7 bases, and 11 bases separated the two germline ends. This CDR3 comprises 14 residues. CDR3 nucleotide sequence: TGTGCCATCAGTGTCAACACTCTGAATTCACCCCTCCACTTT. Residues: CAISVNTLNSPLHF.

This chain links TRBV24-1 with TRBJ1-6; D perhaps matches TRBD1 (5 bases). The germline V and J ends were trimmed by 10 bases and 9 bases, with 15 bases remaining between them. The CDR3 loop spans 13 amino acids. CDR1 KGHDR and CDR2 SFDVKD come from the germline V gene. Here the CDR3 DNA reads TGTGCCACTTCGATCGGGGGTGGTTCACCCCTCCACTTT. Its translation: CATSIGGGSPLHF.

By sample fraction, this clone is large (0.1 to 1%). The chain couples TRBV2 to TRBJ1-1, with 8 bases fitting TRBD1. Germline V gene sequence: CDR1 SNHLY, CDR2 FYNNEI. The V segment lost 9 bases and the J segment 4 bases; nucleotides outside the gene matches: 7. CDR3 length: 13 residues. The DNA for the CDR3 is TGTGCCAGAACGCGGACAGGGACCACTGAAGCTTTCTTT. Residues: CARTRTGTTEAFF.

The rearrangement uses TRBV30 and TRBJ2-1; 9 bases line up with TRBD1. The V and J ends lost 5 bases and 8 bases, in that order; junction bases with no gene match: 4. There are 12 residues in the CDR3. Germline lookup yields CDR1 GTSNPN and CDR2 SVGIG (reference sequence). The CDR3 DNA reads as TGTGCCTGGGGACAGGGGATGGATGAGCAGTTCTTC. It is translated as CAWGQGMDEQFF.

The CDR3 spells CASSERGDLNTEAFF. The DNA of the CDR3 is TGTGCCAGCAGTGAACGGGGAGATTTGAACACTGAAGCTTTCTTT. This chain links TRBV6-4 with TRBJ1-1; D unclear. Germline assignment: CDR1 MRHNA and CDR2 SNTAGT. The CDR3 has 15 residues. The V end lost 3 bases, the J end lost 0 bases, and 11 bases lay between the germline ends.

For the CDR3, the DNA is TGTGCCAGCAGCAAAGCGGGAGCGGGAGCAGATACGCAGTATTTT. Protein sequence: CASSKAGAGADTQYF. The chain is built from TRBV9 and TRBJ2-3; 8 bases align to TRBD2. Trimming removed 4 bases from V and 4 bases from J; junction bases left unmatched: 8. The germline CDR1 and CDR2 sequences are SGDLS and YYNGEE. This CDR3 region has 15 residues.

CDR3 residues: CASSQGSGRTGELFF. The CDR3 nucleotides are TGTGCCAGCAGCCAAGGTAGCGGGAGAACCGGGGAGCTGTTTTTT. This rearrangement joins TRBV3-1 (or the pseudogene TRBV3-2) to TRBJ2-2; 9 nucleotides match TRBD2. The trim removed 1 base at V and 5 bases at J, leaving 2 bases unmatched. The CDR3 consists of 15 residues. CDR1 is LGHDT, CDR2 YNNKEL, per germline (reference sequence).

This rearrangement joins TRBV6-2 or TRBV6-3 to TRBJ2-3; TRBD2 matches 14 bases. The V segment lost 2 bases and the J segment 6 bases; nucleotides outside the gene matches: 1. The CDR3 runs 15 residues. Germline-derived CDR1 and CDR2 are MNHEY and SVGEGT. This chain's CDR3 is CASSYGTSGGDTQYF. For the CDR3, the DNA is TGTGCCAGCAGTTACGGGACTAGCGGGGGTGATACGCAGTATTTT.

The chain joins TRBV7-2 to TRBJ2-5; a possible D gene is TRBD1 (6 bases). The germline CDR1 and CDR2 sequences are SGHTA and FQGNSA. This CDR3 contains 15 residues. V shed 1 base and J shed 5 bases, with 14 bases lying between them. CDR3 amino acids: CASSLDTGLGETQYF. The CDR3 nucleotides are TGTGCCAGCAGCTTAGATACAGGGTTGGGCGAGACCCAGTACTTC.

J is TRBJ1-1 and V is TRBV6-2 or TRBV6-3, with D possibly TRBD1 on 5 matching bases. V was pared by 3 bases and J by 5 bases, with 16 bases between. Germline CDR1 is MNHEY and CDR2 is SVGEGT. CDR3 length equals 15 residues. CDR3 sequence reads: CASSYPPGPPTEAFF. The CDR3 region has the DNA TGTGCCAGCAGTTATCCGCCGGGGCCCCCGACTGAAGCTTTCTTT.

V and J are TRBV7-3 and TRBJ2-2, with TRBD2 identical over 9 bases. The CDR3 consists of 15 residues. Germline V gene sequence: CDR1 SGHTA, CDR2 FQGTGA. Trimming took 5 bases from V and 1 from J; bases not matched to a gene: 2. CDR3 in DNA: TGTGCCAGCAGCCTTAGCGGGAGGAACACCGGGGAGCTGTTTTTT. This gives the protein CASSLSGRNTGELFF.

The chain uses TRBV12-5 and TRBJ1-6; D is unresolved. Germline V lookup: CDR1 LGHNT, CDR2 FRNRAP. V lost 1 base and J 10 bases, leaving 14 bases between the germline ends. This CDR3 region has 15 residues. The CDR3 loop is CASGLGSKTVSPLHF. The CDR3 nucleotides read TGTGCTAGTGGTTTGGGCTCTAAAACCGTCTCACCCCTCCACTTT.

The V call is TRBV18, the J call TRBJ2-5; no firm D call. Germline V gene sequence: CDR1 KGHSH, CDR2 LQKENI. V lost 8 bases to trimming and J lost 5 bases, with 12 bases between them. The CDR3 has 12 amino acids. In nucleotides, the CDR3 is TGTGCCAGCCGTCTGCGTTGGGAGACCCAGTACTTC. As protein: CASRLRWETQYF.

V gene TRBV6-5 combines with J gene TRBJ2-7, with TRBD2 matching over 7 bases. Germline-derived CDR1 and CDR2 are MNHEY and SVGAGI. This CDR3 is built from 12 residues. Losses at the gene ends were 10 bases for V and 1 base for J; bases not matched to a gene: 4. The CDR3 sequence is CATSGGSYEQYF. In DNA form, the CDR3 reads TGTGCCACCTCGGGGGGATCCTACGAGCAGTACTTC.

About this clone: Other DNA sequences in the sample encode the same CDR3. This chain links TRBV2 with TRBJ2-1; perhaps TRBD2 as D (7 bases). This CDR3 is built from 19 residues. CDR1 is SNHLY, CDR2 FYNNEI, per germline. The CDR3 DNA reads TGTCCCCGCAGTGATGGGGGGGCGGGGGCGGGGAGCTCCTACAATGAGCAGTTCTTC. Residues: CPRSDGGAGAGSSYNEQFF.

This clone was seen more than once but under ten times. The chain has TRBV6-5 and TRBJ2-7, with D hard to call. The CDR3 has 14 amino acids. The germline CDR1 and CDR2 sequences are MNHEY and SVGAGI. V was shortened by 6 bases and J by 2 bases, with 14 bases between the two germline ends. CDR3 residues: CASSSDQIPYEQYF. CDR3 in DNA: TGTGCCAGCAGCTCCGATCAGATTCCCTACGAGCAGTACTTC.

The V gene is TRBV5-1, the J gene TRBJ2-3; perhaps TRBD2 as D (6 bases). V lost 0 bases, J lost 5 bases, and 13 bases lay in between. Per the germline V gene, CDR1 is SGHRS and CDR2 is YFSETQ. This CDR3 is 15 amino acids long. This CDR3 reads CASSLDASDQDTQYF. The CDR3 DNA follows: TGCGCCAGCAGCTTGGACGCTAGCGATCAAGATACGCAGTATTTT.